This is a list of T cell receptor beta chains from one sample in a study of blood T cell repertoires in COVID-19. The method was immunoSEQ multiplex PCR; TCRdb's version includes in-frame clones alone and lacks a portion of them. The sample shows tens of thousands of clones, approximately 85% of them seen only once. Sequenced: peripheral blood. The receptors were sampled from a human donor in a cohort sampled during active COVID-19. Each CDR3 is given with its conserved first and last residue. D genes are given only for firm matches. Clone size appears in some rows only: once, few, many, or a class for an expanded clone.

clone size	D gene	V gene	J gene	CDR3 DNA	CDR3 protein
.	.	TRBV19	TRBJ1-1	TGTGCCAGTAGTCGGGCAGGGTCGGCTGAAGCTTTCTTT	CASSRAGSAEAFF
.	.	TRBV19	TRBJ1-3	TGTGCCAGCGGACACCCCGAGGCTGGAAACACCATATATTTT	CASGHPEAGNTIYF
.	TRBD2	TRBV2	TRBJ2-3	TGTGCCAGCAGTCCTCAGCGGGGGGCTCCCGATACGCAGTATTTT	CASSPQRGAPDTQYF
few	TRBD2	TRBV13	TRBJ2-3	TGTGCCAGCAGCCATCTAGCGGGAGTCGGGGGAACAGATACGCAGTATTTT	CASSHLAGVGGTDTQYF
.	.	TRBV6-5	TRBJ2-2	TGTGCCAGCAGTTACGGACAAGTTTACACCGGGGAGCTGTTTTTT	CASSYGQVYTGELFF
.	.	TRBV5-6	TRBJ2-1	TGTGCCAGCAGCTTGGGTCAAACGGGGCAGTTCTTC	CASSLGQTGQFF
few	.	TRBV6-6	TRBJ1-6	TGTGCCAGCAGTTACACAGAGAATTCACCCCTCCACTTT	CASSYTENSPLHF
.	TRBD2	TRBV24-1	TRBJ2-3	TGTGCCACCAGTGACCCAGGACTAGCGGGGTCTCCTGATACGCAGTATTTT	CATSDPGLAGSPDTQYF
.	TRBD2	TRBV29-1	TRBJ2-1	TGCAGCGTTGAAGCCACCGGGACTAGCGCCCGTGGGATCAATGAGCAGTTCTTC	CSVEATGTSARGINEQFF
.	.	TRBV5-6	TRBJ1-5	TGTGCCAGCAGCTTGGGAGGGGGGGAGCCCCAGCATTTT	CASSLGGGEPQHF